This note documents a single T cell receptor beta chain sequence. This clone was picked up a small number of times. The antigen this receptor binds is unknown. Base qualities are not at hand, and no much larger clone is one base apart. Library preparation was by the immunoSEQ multiplex PCR assay. For TCR sequencing, RNA was extracted from every sample and reverse transcribed into cDNA to serve as template. SuperScript III was used to make first-strand cDNA, primed with a 2:1 mix of oligo-dT and random hexamers. A synthetic immune receptor repertoire was used to gauge amplification bias, and whatever bias remained was removed computationally. Per the original workflow: Raw reads were preprocessed to remove errors, and CDR3 was defined according to IMGT conventions as the region from the conserved cysteine to phenylalanine. Clonality was computed as 1 minus the Shannon entropy, with the entropy normalized by log2 of the number of productive unique TCRs. CD4 or CD8 identity of scalp clones was inferred by cross-referencing scalp TCRbeta sequences with sorted blood CD4 and CD8 repertoires. The clones in this table, taken by TCRdb from immuneACCESS, are in-frame only. Not every clone is retained; where verified, under half of the shortfall comes from an unresolved V gene, and the cause of the rest is unknown. The V and J calls and clone size are taken from that table; D and trimming were inferred from the DNA. This sample comprises roughly 200,000 clones, 40% to 55% of them detected only once. The top ten clonotypes cover roughly 2.6% of the sample.

These data come from a study of CD8+ T cells in alopecia areata listed by TCRdb under 2018. Concerning the study at large: The treated patients took part in an open-label pilot trial in which moderate-to-severe alopecia areata was treated with oral tofacitinib at 5 to 10 mg twice daily. TCRbeta CDR3 regions were amplified by immunoSEQ multiplex PCR using 35 Vbeta forward and 13 Jbeta reverse primers. Scalp clonality was compared among normal scalp (n=4), patchy alopecia areata scalp (n=8), and alopecia totalis/universalis scalp (n=8). RNA came from the PAXgene miRNA kit for fixed scalp, the miRNeasy kit for PBMCs, and the RNeasy kit for mouse skin. Scalp tissue and sorted CD4+ and CD8+ peripheral blood T cells from patchy and totalis/universalis alopecia areata patients and from healthy controls were covered by human TCRbeta sequencing. Patients stayed on tofacitinib for 6 to 18 months and then had 6 months of follow-up off drug so that delayed response and recurrence could be assessed. High-throughput TCRbeta sequencing was used to examine T cell clonal expansion in alopecia areata in both the C3H/HeJ mouse model and human patients. The SALT score, which quantifies the percentage of affected scalp surface area, was used to measure disease severity in treated patients. Biopsies were taken from tofacitinib-treated patients at baseline and again at 4 and 24 weeks into treatment, and several of those patients also had a later scalp biopsy. Paper-wide results and their limitations: Many expanded lesional clones persisted in scalp and blood during tofacitinib treatment, which may partly explain relapse after stopping treatment. Because the treated cohort was small and had just a single nonresponder, larger studies are needed to establish links between baseline CD8+ expansion and response. Unlike mouse skin, where gammadelta T cells dominate, normal human skin contains resident alphabeta T cells that get sequenced too, which complicates analysis of the scalp TCR repertoire. Lesional scalp, especially in alopecia totalis/universalis, showed higher clonality and more expanded CD8+ clones than normal scalp, suggesting antigenic drive. Tofacitinib significantly lowered scalp clonality and the number of expanded CD8+ clones among the top 100 scalp clones. Shared TCR sequences between patients were less evident than in mice, which may be partly attributable to HLA diversity in the patient population.

The CDR3, from cysteine to phenylalanine, totals 15 residues. The read is trimmed to its CDR3 DNA, 45 bases read in frame from base 1. CDR1 is given as SQVTM and CDR2 as ANQGSEA, both from the germline V gene. The sample's treatment or condition, from its label and the paper: oral pan-JAK inhibitor, 5-10 mg twice daily. From alopecia areata patients, peripheral blood was collected along with lesional scalp punch biopsies. After PBMCs were isolated by density centrifugation and stained for CD3, CD4 and CD8, a FACSAria was used to sort CD4+ and CD8+ T cells. The chain is encoded by TRBV29-1 joined to TRBJ2-3; the D call is possibly TRBD1 or TRBD2, each sharing 5 bases. The sequencing here drew on CD4+ T cells sorted from blood, taken at approximately week 37, from a patient treated with tofacitinib. The sequence came from a human donor with alopecia areata. The CDR3 protein: CSGGRGQGETDTQYF. In nucleotide form, the sequence is TGCAGTGGCGGTCGGGGCCAGGGTGAAACAGATACGCAGTATTTT.